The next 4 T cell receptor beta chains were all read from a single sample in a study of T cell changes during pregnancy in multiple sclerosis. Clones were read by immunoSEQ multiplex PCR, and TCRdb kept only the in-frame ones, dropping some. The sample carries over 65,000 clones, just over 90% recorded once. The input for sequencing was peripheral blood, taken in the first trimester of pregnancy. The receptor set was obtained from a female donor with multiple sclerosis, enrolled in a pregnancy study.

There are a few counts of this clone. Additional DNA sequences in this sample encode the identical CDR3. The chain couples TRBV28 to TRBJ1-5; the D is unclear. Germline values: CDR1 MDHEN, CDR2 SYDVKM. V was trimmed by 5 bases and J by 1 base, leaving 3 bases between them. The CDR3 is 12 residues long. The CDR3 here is CASSQSNQPQHF. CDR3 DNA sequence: TGTGCCAGCAGTCAAAGCAATCAGCCCCAGCATTTT.

Written as DNA, the CDR3 is TGTGCCACCCAAAGACAGGGGGCCGCTGGGGCCAACGTCCTGACTTTC. Translation: CATQRQGAAGANVLTF. The V gene is TRBV5-4, the J gene TRBJ2-6, with 10 bases aligning to TRBD1. Losses at the gene ends were 9 bases for V and 2 bases for J; bases not matched to a gene: 8. The CDR3 length is 16 residues. Germline CDR1 SGHNT, CDR2 YYREEE (reference sequence).

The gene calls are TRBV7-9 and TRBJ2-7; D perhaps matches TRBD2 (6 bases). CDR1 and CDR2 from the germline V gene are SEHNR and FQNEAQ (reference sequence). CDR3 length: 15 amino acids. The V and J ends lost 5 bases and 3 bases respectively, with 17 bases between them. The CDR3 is CASSPRTSRNYEQYF. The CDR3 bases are TGTGCCAGCAGCCCACGAACTAGCAGGAACTACGAGCAGTACTTC.

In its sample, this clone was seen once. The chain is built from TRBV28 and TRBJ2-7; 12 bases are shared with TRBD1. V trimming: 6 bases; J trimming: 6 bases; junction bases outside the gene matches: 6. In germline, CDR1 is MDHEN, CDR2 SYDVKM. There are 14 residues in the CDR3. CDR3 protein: CASRTGQGAGEQYF. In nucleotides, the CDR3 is TGTGCCAGCAGGACGGGACAGGGGGCGGGCGAGCAGTACTTC.